This entry is about one TCR beta chain. Its antigen is still unknown. The sample holds no much larger clone one base away, and base qualities are not on file. Library creation used the immunoSEQ multiplex PCR assay. TCRdb retrieved this table from immuneACCESS and kept in-frame rearrangements only. Not all clones are present; in checked studies, unresolved V genes account for under half, and no reason is known for the remainder. The sample has around 850 clones on record, almost 95% of them singletons. The ten largest account for 6% to 7.5% of the sample. The data belong to a study of chemoradiotherapy in HPV16-positive cancers (dated 2022 in TCRdb). Study-wide context: Functional T-cell assays on cells from a couple of HPV16-positive patients defined candidate HPV-specific T-cell clones and common TCR motifs. The study asked whether T-cell immunity against the HPV oncoproteins E6 and E7 changes during chemoradiotherapy and whether it affects survival. TCR repertoires from roughly 87 patients with HPV-related cancers were then used to track the candidate HPV-specific TCRs and motifs. The investigation overall reported the following: In HPV16-positive patients, expansion of HPV-responsive T cells during chemoradiotherapy was found to be associated with improved recurrence-free survival. Expansion of candidate HPV-specific clones and E7-related TCR motifs was observed in the tumor microenvironment during treatment, whereas no such expansion was observed for non-HPV-specific T cells. The functional definition of HPV-specific T cells was derived from only a couple of HPV16-positive patients, and the survival association was reported for HPV16-positive patients.

CDR3 length: 11 amino acids, cysteine to phenylalanine. Of the read, only the CDR3 DNA is kept; its 33 bases are in frame from base 1. Based on the germline V gene, the CDR1 and CDR2 sequences are MDHEN and SYDVKM. Because repertoires were sampled repeatedly during chemoradiotherapy, clonal expansion in the tumor microenvironment could be followed. This sample comprised tumor tissue, obtained from a patient who underwent chemoradiotherapy. The clonotype was recovered from a human donor with HPV-associated anogenital cancer. The chain is encoded by TRBV28 joined to TRBJ1-1, with a weak D call of TRBD1 (6 bases match). The sequenced DNA is TGTGCGGGGGCTCGGAACACTGAAGCTTTCTTT. Translated, it gives CAGARNTEAFF.